This TCR beta chain was profiled in a study of blood T cell repertoires in COVID-19. At the level of the study: COVID-19 samples from acute and convalescent phases originated in the United States, Italy and Spain.

CDR3 length: 14 amino acids. The germline V and J ends were trimmed by 3 bases and 9 bases, with 12 bases remaining between them. CDR1 is LGHDT and CDR2 is YNNKEL in the germline V gene (reference sequence). Only in-frame clones appear in the TCRdb table, and some are missing; sequencing was by immunoSEQ multiplex PCR. The data hold about 39,000 clones, with around 86% observed a single time. J is TRBJ1-6 and V is TRBV3-1 (or the pseudogene TRBV3-2); the D is unclear. The sequence was obtained from a man over 45 with active or convalescent COVID-19. The sequenced sample consisted of peripheral blood. The CDR3 region is CASSHWASRSPLHF. CDR3 DNA sequence: TGTGCCAGCAGCCATTGGGCCTCGCGTTCACCCCTCCACTTT.